This T cell receptor beta chain is drawn from a study of T cell repertoires in cytomegalovirus infection. Study at large: Selection of CMV epitopes for the study included recently identified HLA-C-restricted and well-studied HLA-B-restricted ones.

MiXCR was run by TCRdb on the reads, yielding one entry per CDR3 protein. The repertoire holds around 800,000 distinct CDR3 sequences, with approximately 32% as singletons. Trimming at V came to 3 bases and at J to 4 bases, leaving 14 bases not matched to a gene. CDR1 is SGHTA, CDR2 FQGTGA, per germline. This CDR3 has 19 residues. In its sample, this clonotype was seen many times. Antigen unknown. The starting material was cultured CD8+ T cells from PBMCs, obtained from culture after CMV antigen stimulation. The sequence was collected from a human donor in good health (CMV status not recorded). Some clones in this sample may be carry-over from other donors' samples. The rearrangement uses TRBV7-3 and TRBJ2-1; TRBD2 matches 11 bases. The CDR3 reads CASSFRGGSGGAWYNEQFF. CDR3 DNA sequence: TGTGCCAGCAGCTTCAGGGGTGGTAGCGGGGGGGCTTGGTACAATGAGCAGTTCTTC.